The clone carrying this T cell receptor beta chain was detected a few times. What it binds is not known. This entry is derived from a study of identical twins. Unique molecular identifiers were present on the cDNA, which also gained a universal primer site by template switching. TCRdb reanalysed the 5' RACE reads using MiXCR and keeps one entry per CDR3 protein. The data hold 300,000 to 400,000 distinct CDR3 sequences, with over 9% observed a single time. Points from the study as a whole: With abundant cord blood beta clonotypes, insertions were fewer; memory repertoires showed no such pattern.

These records were also assigned to another study, of yellow fever vaccine responses in identical twins.

What was sequenced was CD8+ T cells sorted from blood. This clonotype was sampled from a woman between 18 and 29 years old in good health.

The CDR3, as DNA: TGTGCCAGCACCGAACCGGGGGATACGCAGTATTTT. Encoded protein: CASTEPGDTQYF. This sequence joins TRBV6-6 and TRBJ2-3; possible D gene TRBD2, 5 bases. The CDR3 contains 12 residues. The V gene's germline CDR1 is MNHNY and CDR2 SVGAGI (reference sequence). The V gene lost 7 bases and the J gene lost 6 bases, with 11 bases spanning the gap.